The clone carrying this T cell receptor (beta chain) occurred a few times. Its antigen is currently unknown. The data were taken from a study of cytomegalovirus exposure and HLA in healthy donors. Study findings and constraints: Reported results showed that the classifier diagnosed cytomegalovirus status with high specificity and sensitivity. As was reported, the HLA-A and HLA-B alleles of most subjects were accurately predicted from TCR beta sequences.

PCR primers comprised 60 Vbeta and 13 Jbeta primers. The method was immunoSEQ multiplex PCR; TCRdb's version includes in-frame clones alone and lacks a portion of them. This sample has 110,000 to 150,000 clones, with over 8% found just once. Between the trimmed V and J ends, which lost 0 bases and 10 bases, there was a span of 11 bases. The CDR3 runs to 13 residues. The germline CDR1 and CDR2 sequences are SGHRS and YFSETQ. The chain links TRBV5-1 to TRBJ2-1; D gene ambiguous. The receptor's source is a male donor in good health and CMV-seronegative. Material for sequencing was PBMCs. Here the CDR3 DNA reads TGCGCCAGCAGCTTGGCGGGTCCCCTGGAGCAGTTCTTC. Residues: CASSLAGPLEQFF.